This T cell receptor (beta chain) was sequenced during a study of cytomegalovirus exposure and HLA in healthy donors. Study information: In terms of ancestry, the Caucasian-associated cluster contained 75% to 85% of the approximately 400 genotyped donors.

V lost 1 base and J lost 9; bases outside the gene matches: 9. The CDR3 is made up of 15 amino acids. Germline V gene sequence: CDR1 SEHNR, CDR2 FQNEAQ (reference sequence). Notes on the study in general: Earlier results showed most TCR beta V segments being productive about 87% or about 30% of the time.

As concerns this clone: Its specificity is unknown.

In the PCR, 60 Vbeta and 13 Jbeta primers were used. Per the original data handling: Roughly 80 million unique TCR beta chains, 8.5 million to 14 million shared, were counted in a later analysis. Some clones are missing from TCRdb's copy, which holds only in-frame ones; the method was immunoSEQ multiplex PCR. V and J calls and clone size are those listed in that table; D and trimming were worked out from the DNA. The sample lists tens of thousands of clones, 55% to 75% occurring once. The V gene is TRBV7-9, the J gene TRBJ1-5; 7 bases are shared with TRBD1. The TCR sequence derives from a woman aged 30 to 39 in good health and CMV-seronegative. Material: PBMCs. The DNA of the CDR3 is TGTGCCAGCAGCTTAGGGACAGGTCCCCCGGGGCCCCAGCATTTT. This translates into CASSLGTGPPGPQHF.